One sample yielded the 7 T cell receptor beta chains listed below, sequenced in a study of T cells in Graves' hyperthyroidism and ophthalmopathy. Template material for amplifying TCR beta CDR3 regions consisted of RNA transcripts. An initial round of RT-PCR targeting the TCR CDR3 relied on the HTBI primer set. MiXCR was run by TCRdb on the multiplex PCR reads, yielding one entry per CDR3 protein. The table records hundreds of thousands of distinct CDR3 sequences, approximately 20% of them present only once. Specimen: blood. The receptor set was obtained from a man aged 30-40 years with Graves' ophthalmopathy.

This clonotype occurred many times. The chain links TRBV5-1 to TRBJ2-7; D perhaps matches TRBD2 (7 bases). Germline V gives CDR1 SGHRS, CDR2 YFSETQ. CDR3 length: 14 residues. V lost 4 bases and J 3 bases, leaving 14 bases between the germline ends. DNA of the CDR3: TGCGCCAGCAGCCAACAGGGAGGGAACTACGAGCAGTACTTC. It encodes CASSQQGGNYEQYF.

This clonotype was counted many times. The chain uses TRBV28 and TRBJ1-4, with D possibly being TRBD1 (5 bases). The length of the CDR3 is 14 residues. Between the trimmed V and J ends, which lost 2 bases and 7 bases, there was a span of 11 bases. Germline CDR1 is MDHEN and CDR2 is SYDVKM. The CDR3 reads CASSLGGIGEKLFF. The CDR3 DNA sequence: TGTGCCAGCAGTTTAGGGGGAATTGGTGAAAAACTGTTTTTT.

Of note for this clonotype: This may stem from a read error, because a much larger clone lies one nucleotide away. The J gene is TRBJ1-1, the V gene TRBV28; no definite D call. Looked up from germline, CDR1 is MDHEN and CDR2 is SYDVKM. This CDR3 contains 15 residues. Trimming cost V 5 bases and J 0 bases, with 13 bases left between them. The CDR3 coding sequence is TGTGCCAGCAGTGAGCGGGTGGCCTTGAACACTGAAGCTTTCTTT. It is translated as CASSERVALNTEAFF. Full variable domain (remainder filled in from reference TRBV28 and TRBJ1-1): DVKVTQSSRYLVKRTGEKVFLECVQDMDHENMFWYRQDPGLGLRLIYFSYDVKMKEKGDIPEGYSVSREKKERFSLILESASTNQTSMYLCASSERVALNTEAFFGQGTRLTVV.

This clonotype was seen a handful of times. The genes are TRBV6-1 and TRBJ2-1, with 7 bases matching TRBD1. The trim removed 6 bases at V and 5 bases at J, leaving 7 bases unmatched. The length of the CDR3 is 14 residues. CDR1 and CDR2 from the germline V gene are MNHNS and SASEGT. CDR3 sequence (DNA): TGTGCCAGCAGCCGGGACAGACCGAACAATGAGCAGTTCTTC. It encodes CASSRDRPNNEQFF.

This clonotype was counted ten times or more. V usage is TRBV5-1 and J usage is TRBJ2-6, with 7 bases that match TRBD2. V lost 1 base and J lost 0; bases outside the gene matches: 1. This CDR3 comprises 16 residues. Germline CDR1 and CDR2: SGHRS and YFSETQ. CDR3 region: CASSLRGGSGANVLTF. CDR3 DNA sequence: TGCGCCAGCAGCTTGCGCGGGGGCTCTGGGGCCAACGTCCTGACTTTC. Supplemented by reference TRBV5-1 and TRBJ2-6, the full variable domain reads KAGVTQTPRYLIKTRGQQVTLSCSPISGHRSVSWYQQTPGQGLQFLFEYFSETQRNKGNFPGRFSGRQFSNSRSEMNVSTLELGDSALYLCASSLRGGSGANVLTFGAGSRLTVL.

This clonotype has only a few counts. V usage is TRBV5-1 and J usage is TRBJ1-1; 8 nucleotides match TRBD1. The V gene's germline CDR1 is SGHRS and CDR2 YFSETQ. The J segment lost 9 bases and the V segment lost 4 bases, leaving 8 bases of the junction unmatched. This CDR3 is 13 amino acids long. Written as DNA, the CDR3 is TGCGCCAGCAGCCCGGCGCAGGGGGCACAAGCTTTCTTT. It is translated as CASSPAQGAQAFF.

The chain has TRBV13 and TRBJ1-2, with 7 bases fitting TRBD1. CDR1 is PRHDT, CDR2 FYEKMQ, per germline (reference sequence). Germline trimming cut 5 bases from V and 1 base from J; bases unmatched to any gene: 7. The CDR3 covers 15 residues. CDR3 in DNA: TGTGCCAGCAGCAAGGAGGGGGCGCGTAACTATGGCTACACCTTC. Protein product: CASSKEGARNYGYTF.